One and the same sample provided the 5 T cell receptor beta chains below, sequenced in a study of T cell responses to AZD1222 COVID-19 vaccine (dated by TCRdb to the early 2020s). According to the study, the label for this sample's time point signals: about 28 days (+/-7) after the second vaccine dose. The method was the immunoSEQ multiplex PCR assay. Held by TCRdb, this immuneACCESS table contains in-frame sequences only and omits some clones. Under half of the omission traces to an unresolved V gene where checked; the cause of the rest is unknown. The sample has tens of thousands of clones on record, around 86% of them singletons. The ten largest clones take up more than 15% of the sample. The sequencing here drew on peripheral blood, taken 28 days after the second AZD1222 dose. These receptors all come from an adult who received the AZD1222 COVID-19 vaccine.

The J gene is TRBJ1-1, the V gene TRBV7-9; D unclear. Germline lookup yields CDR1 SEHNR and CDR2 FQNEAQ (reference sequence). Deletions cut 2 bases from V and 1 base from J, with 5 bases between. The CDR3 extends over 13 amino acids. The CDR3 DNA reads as TGTGCCAGCAGCTTATGGGAGAACACTGAAGCTTTCTTT. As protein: CASSLWENTEAFF. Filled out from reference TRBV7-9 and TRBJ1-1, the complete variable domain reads DTGVSQNPRHKITKRGQNVTFRCDPISEHNRLYWYRQTLGQGPEFLTYFQNEAQLEKSRLLSDRFSAERPKGSFSTLEIQRTEQGDSAMYLCASSLWENTEAFFGQGTRLTVV.

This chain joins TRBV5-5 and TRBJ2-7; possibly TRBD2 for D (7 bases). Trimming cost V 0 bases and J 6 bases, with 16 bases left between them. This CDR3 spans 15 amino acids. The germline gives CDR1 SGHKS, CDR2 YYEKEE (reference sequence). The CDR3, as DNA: TGTGCCAGCAGCTTGGGGGTCGGGGGGCCAAGCGAGCAGTACTTC. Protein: CASSLGVGGPSEQYF.

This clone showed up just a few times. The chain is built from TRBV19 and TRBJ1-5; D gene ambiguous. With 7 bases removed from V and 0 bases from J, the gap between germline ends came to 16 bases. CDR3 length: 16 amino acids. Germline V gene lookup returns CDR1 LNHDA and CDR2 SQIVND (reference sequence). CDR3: CASTRQQLNSNQPQHF. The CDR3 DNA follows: TGTGCCAGTACCCGACAACAGCTAAATAGCAATCAGCCCCAGCATTTT.

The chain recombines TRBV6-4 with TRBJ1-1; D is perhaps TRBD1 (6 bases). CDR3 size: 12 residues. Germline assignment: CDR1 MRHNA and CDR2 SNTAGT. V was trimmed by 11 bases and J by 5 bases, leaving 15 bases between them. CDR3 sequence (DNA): TGTGCCTCCCGGGGGCAGGGAACTGAAGCTTTCTTT. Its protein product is CASRGQGTEAFF.

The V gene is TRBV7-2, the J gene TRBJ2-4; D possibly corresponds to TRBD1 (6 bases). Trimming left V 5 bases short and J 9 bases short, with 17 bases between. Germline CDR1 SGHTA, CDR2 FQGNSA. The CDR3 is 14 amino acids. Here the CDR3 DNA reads TGTGCCAGCAGCGGACCCGGGCTAGGGGGCATTCAGTACTTC. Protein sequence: CASSGPGLGGIQYF.